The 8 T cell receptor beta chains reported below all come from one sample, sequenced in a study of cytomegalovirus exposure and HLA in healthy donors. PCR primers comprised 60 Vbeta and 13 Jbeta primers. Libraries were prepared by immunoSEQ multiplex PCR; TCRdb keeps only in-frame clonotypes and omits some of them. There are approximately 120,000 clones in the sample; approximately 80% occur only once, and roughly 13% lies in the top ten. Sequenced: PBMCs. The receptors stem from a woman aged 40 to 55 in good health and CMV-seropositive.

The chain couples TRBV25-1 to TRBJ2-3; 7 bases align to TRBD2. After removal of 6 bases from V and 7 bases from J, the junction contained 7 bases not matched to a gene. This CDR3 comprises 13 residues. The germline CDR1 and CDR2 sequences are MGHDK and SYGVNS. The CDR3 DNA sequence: TGTGCCAGCAGCGGACTAGGCTTGAATACGCAGTATTTT. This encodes CASSGLGLNTQYF.

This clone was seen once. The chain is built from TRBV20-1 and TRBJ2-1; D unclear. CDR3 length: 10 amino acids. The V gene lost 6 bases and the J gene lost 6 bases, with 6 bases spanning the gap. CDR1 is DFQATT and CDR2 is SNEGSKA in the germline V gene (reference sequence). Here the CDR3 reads CSAGRNEQFF. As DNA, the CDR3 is TGCAGTGCGGGCCGCAATGAGCAGTTCTTC.

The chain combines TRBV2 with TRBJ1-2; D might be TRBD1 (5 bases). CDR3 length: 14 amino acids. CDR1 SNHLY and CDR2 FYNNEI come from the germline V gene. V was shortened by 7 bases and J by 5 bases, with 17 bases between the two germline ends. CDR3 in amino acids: CASIGQGPTYGYTF. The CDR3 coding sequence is TGTGCCAGCATTGGGCAGGGCCCTACTTATGGCTACACCTTC.

CDR3 nucleotide sequence: TGTGCCAGCTCCACAGGGGGCACAGATACGCAGTATTTT. It translates to CASSTGGTDTQYF. The V call is TRBV18, the J call TRBJ2-3; 7 nucleotides align to TRBD1. Germline assignment: CDR1 KGHSH and CDR2 LQKENI. Trimming at V came to 6 bases and at J to 1 base, leaving 1 base not matched to a gene. This CDR3 contains 13 residues. The full variable domain, its missing parts supplied by reference TRBV18 and TRBJ2-3, is NAGVMQNPRHLVRRRGQEARLRCSPMKGHSHVYWYRQLPEEGLKFMVYLQKENIIDESGMPKERFSAEFPKEGPSILRIQQVVRGDSAAYFCASSTGGTDTQYFGPGTRLTVL.

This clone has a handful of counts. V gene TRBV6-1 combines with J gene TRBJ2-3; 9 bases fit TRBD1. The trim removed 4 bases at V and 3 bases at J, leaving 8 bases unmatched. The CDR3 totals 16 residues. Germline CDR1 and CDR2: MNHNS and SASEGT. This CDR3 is CASSVSGTGRTDTQYF. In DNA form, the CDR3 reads TGTGCCAGCAGTGTCTCCGGGACAGGGAGGACAGATACGCAGTATTTT.

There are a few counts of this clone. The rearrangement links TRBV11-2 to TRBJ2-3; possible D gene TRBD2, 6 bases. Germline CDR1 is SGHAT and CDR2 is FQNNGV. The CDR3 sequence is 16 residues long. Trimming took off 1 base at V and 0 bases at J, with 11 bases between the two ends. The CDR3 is CASSLGTGTSTDTQYF. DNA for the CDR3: TGTGCCAGCAGCTTAGGGACCGGGACTAGCACAGATACGCAGTATTTT.

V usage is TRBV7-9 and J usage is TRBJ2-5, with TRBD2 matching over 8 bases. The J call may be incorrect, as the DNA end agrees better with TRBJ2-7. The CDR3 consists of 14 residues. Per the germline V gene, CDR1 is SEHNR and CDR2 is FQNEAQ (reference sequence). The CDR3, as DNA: TGTGCCAGCAGCCCGAGGGGCGGGGGGAACGAGCAGTACTTC. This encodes CASSPRGGGNEQYF.

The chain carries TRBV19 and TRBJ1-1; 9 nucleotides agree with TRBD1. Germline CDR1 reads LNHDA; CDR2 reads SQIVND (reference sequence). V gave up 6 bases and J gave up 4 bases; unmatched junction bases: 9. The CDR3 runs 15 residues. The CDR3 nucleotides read TGTGCCAGTAGAGAACAGGGGGCGGGAGGCACTGAAGCTTTCTTT. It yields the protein CASREQGAGGTEAFF.